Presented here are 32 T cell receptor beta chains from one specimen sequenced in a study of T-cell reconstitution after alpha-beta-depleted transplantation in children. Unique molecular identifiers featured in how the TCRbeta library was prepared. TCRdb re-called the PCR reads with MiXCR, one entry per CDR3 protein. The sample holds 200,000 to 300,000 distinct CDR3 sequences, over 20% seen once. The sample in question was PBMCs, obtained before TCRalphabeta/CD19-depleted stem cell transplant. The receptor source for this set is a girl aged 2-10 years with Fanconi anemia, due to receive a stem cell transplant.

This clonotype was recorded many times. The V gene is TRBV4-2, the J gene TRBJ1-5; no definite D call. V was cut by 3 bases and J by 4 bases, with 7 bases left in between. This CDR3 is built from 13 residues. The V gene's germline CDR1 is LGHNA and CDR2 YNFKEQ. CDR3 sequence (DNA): TGTGCCAGCAGCCATGCAGGTAATCAGCCCCAGCATTTT. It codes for CASSHAGNQPQHF.

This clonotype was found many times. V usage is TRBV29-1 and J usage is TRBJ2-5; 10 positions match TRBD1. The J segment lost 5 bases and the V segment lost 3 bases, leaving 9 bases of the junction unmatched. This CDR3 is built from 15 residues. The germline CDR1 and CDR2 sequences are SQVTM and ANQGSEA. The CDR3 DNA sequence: TGCAGCGTTGACGCGGGGACAGGGGTATTGGAGACCCAGTACTTC. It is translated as CSVDAGTGVLETQYF.

Written as DNA, the CDR3 is TGTGCCAGCAGCGGTTTAGGGCGGACCTACGAGCAGTACTTC. Residues: CASSGLGRTYEQYF. This chain uses TRBV2 with TRBJ2-7; no clear D gene. The CDR3 runs 14 residues. V was pared by 6 bases and J by 2 bases, with 14 bases between. CDR1 is SNHLY and CDR2 is FYNNEI in the germline V gene.

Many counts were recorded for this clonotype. Here the CDR3 reads CASSHGQSSIPLHF. The CDR3 bases are TGCGCCAGCAGCCACGGACAATCCTCCATCCCCCTCCACTTT. This chain uses TRBV5-1 with TRBJ1-6; D is perhaps TRBD1 (5 bases). This CDR3 region has 14 residues. V lost 4 bases and J lost 13, with 18 bases in between. CDR1 SGHRS and CDR2 YFSETQ come from the germline V gene.

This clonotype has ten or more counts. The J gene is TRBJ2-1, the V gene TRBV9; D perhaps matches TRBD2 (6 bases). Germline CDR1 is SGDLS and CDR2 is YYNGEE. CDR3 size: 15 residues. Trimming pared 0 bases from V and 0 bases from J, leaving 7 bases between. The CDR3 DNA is TGTGCCAGCAGCGTAGGGACTACCTCCTACAATGAGCAGTTCTTC. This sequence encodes CASSVGTTSYNEQFF.

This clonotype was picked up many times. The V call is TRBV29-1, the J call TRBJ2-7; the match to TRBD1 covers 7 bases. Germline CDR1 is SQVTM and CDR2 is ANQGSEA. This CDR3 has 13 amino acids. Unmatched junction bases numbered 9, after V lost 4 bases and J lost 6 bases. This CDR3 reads CSVVPDRFGEQYF. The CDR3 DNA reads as TGCAGCGTTGTCCCGGACAGGTTCGGCGAGCAGTACTTC.

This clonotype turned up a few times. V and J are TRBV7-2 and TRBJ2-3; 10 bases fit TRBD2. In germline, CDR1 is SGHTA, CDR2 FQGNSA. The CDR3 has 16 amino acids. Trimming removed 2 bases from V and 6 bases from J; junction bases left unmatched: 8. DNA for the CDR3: TGTGCCAGCAGCTTATCTGAGCGGGGGGGCTGGGATACGCAGTATTTT. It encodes CASSLSERGGWDTQYF.

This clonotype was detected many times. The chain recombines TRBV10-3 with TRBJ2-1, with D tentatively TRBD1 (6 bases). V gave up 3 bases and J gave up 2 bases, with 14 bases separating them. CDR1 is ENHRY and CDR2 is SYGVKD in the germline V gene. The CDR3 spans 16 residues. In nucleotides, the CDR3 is TGTGCCATCAGTGATGTCCGAAGGGGGACCTACAATGAGCAGTTCTTC. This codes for CAISDVRRGTYNEQFF.

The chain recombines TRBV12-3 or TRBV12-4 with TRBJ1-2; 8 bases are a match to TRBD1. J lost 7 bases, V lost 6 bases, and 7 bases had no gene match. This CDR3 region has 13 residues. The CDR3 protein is CASSPTGEVGYTF. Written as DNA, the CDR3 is TGTGCCAGCAGCCCGACAGGGGAGGTTGGCTACACCTTC.

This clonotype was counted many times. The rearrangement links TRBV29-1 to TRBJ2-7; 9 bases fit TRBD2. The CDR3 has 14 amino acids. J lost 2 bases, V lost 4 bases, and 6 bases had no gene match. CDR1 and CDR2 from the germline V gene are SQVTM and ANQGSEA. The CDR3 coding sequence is TGCAGCGTTGTGTGGCGGGAGGGACCCTACGAGCAGTACTTC. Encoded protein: CSVVWREGPYEQYF.

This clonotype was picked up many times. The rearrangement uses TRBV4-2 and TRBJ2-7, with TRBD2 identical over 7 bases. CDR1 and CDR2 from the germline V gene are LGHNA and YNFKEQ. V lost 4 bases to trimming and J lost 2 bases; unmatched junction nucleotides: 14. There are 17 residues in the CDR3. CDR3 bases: TGTGCCAGCAGCCGGAGAACCTCGGCCGGGGGGACCTACGAGCAGTACTTC. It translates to CASSRRTSAGGTYEQYF.

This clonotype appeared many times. The CDR3 region has the DNA TGTGCCAGCAGGAGGACAGGGGCCACAGATACGCAGTATTTT. This codes for CASRRTGATDTQYF. The chain joins TRBV12-3 or TRBV12-4 to TRBJ2-3, with TRBD1 identical over 9 bases. The CDR3 covers 14 residues. With V trimmed by 6 bases and J by 2 bases, 3 bases remained unmatched.

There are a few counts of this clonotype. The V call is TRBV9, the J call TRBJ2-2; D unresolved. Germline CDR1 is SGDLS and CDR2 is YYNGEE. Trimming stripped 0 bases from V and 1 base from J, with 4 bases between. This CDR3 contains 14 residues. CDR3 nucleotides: TGTGCCAGCAGCGTAGGTTGGAACACCGGGGAGCTGTTTTTT. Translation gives CASSVGWNTGELFF.

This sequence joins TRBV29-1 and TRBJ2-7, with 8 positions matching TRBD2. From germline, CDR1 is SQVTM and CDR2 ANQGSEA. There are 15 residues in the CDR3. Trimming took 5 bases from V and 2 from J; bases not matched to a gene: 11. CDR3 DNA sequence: TGCAGCGTTAATGACGGAGGACTAGCCCCCTACGAGCAGTACTTC. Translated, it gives CSVNDGGLAPYEQYF.

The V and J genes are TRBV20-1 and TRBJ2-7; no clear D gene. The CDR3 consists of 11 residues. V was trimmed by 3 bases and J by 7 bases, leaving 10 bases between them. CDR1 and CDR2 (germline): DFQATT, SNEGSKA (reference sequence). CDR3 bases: TGCAGTGCTAGCCCCCGGAGAGAGCAGTACTTC. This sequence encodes CSASPRREQYF.

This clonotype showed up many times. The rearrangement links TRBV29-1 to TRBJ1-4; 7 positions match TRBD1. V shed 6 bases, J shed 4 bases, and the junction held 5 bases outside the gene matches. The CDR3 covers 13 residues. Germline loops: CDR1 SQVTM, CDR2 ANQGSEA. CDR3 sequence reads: CSVGQRYNEKLFF. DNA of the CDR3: TGCAGCGTGGGACAGCGATATAATGAAAAACTGTTTTTT.

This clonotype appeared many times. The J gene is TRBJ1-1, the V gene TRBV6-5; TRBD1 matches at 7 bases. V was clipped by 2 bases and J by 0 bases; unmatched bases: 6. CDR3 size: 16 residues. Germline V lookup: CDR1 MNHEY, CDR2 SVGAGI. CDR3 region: CASSYPGQDLNTEAFF. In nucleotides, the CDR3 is TGTGCCAGCAGTTACCCAGGACAGGACTTGAACACTGAAGCTTTCTTT.

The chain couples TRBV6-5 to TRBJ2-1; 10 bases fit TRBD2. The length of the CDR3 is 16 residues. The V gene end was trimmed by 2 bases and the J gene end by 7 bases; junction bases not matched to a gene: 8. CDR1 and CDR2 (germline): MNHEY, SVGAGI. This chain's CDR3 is CASSYGLAGEGNEQFF. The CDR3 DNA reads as TGTGCCAGCAGTTACGGTCTAGCGGGAGAAGGAAATGAGCAGTTCTTC.

In DNA, the CDR3 is TGTGCCAGCGAGGGGGCTAATACGCAGTATTTT. It translates to CASEGANTQYF. The chain combines TRBV28 with TRBJ2-3, with 7 nucleotides matching TRBD1. Germline lookup yields CDR1 MDHEN and CDR2 SYDVKM. CDR3 size: 11 residues. V was clipped by 8 bases and J by 7 bases; unmatched bases: 3.

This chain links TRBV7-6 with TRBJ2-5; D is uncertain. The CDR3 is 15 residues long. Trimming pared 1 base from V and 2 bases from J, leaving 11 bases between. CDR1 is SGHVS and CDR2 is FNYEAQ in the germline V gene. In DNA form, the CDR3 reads TGTGCCAGCAGCTTAGTGGGCGCAGGACAAGAGACCCAGTACTTC. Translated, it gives CASSLVGAGQETQYF.

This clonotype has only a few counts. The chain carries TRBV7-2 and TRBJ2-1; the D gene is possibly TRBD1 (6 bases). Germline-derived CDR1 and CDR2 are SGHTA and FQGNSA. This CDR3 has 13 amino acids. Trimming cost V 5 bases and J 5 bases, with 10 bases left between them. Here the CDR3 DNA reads TGTGCCAGCAGCCAGGACAGAAACAATGAGCAGTTCTTC. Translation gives CASSQDRNNEQFF.

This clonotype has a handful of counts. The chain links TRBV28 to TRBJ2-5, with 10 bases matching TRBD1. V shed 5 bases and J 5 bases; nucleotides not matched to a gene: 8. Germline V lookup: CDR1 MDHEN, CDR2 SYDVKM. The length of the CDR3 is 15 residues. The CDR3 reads CASSGTGQGIETQYF. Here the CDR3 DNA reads TGTGCCAGCAGTGGCACGGGACAGGGGATTGAGACCCAGTACTTC. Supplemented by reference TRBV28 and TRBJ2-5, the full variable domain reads DVKVTQSSRYLVKRTGEKVFLECVQDMDHENMFWYRQDPGLGLRLIYFSYDVKMKEKGDIPEGYSVSREKKERFSLILESASTNQTSMYLCASSGTGQGIETQYFGPGTRLLVL.

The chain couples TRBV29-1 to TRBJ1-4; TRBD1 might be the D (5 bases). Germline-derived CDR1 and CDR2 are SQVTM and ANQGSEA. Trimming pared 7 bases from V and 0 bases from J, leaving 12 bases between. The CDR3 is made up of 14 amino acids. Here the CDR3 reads CSAGHVATNEKLFF. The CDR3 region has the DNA TGCAGCGCCGGACACGTTGCAACTAATGAAAAACTGTTTTTT.

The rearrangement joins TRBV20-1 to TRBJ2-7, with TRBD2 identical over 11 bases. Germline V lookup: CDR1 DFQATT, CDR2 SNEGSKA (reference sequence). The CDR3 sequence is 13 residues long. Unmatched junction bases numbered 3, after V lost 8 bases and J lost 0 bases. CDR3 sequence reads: CSLLAGDSYEQYF. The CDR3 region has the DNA TGCAGTCTACTAGCGGGGGACTCCTACGAGCAGTACTTC.

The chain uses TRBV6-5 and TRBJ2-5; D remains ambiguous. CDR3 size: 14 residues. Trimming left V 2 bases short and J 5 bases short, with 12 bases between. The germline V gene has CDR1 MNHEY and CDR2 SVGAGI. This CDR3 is CASSYSVALETQYF. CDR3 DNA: TGTGCCAGCAGTTACAGTGTGGCTCTGGAGACCCAGTACTTC.

CDR3 in amino acids: CASSTKQGKTSPLHF. The CDR3 DNA follows: TGTGCCAGCAGCACCAAACAGGGCAAAACTTCACCCCTCCACTTT. The chain carries TRBV21-1 and TRBJ1-6; TRBD1, as called in the table, went unchecked against the DNA. TRBV21-1 is assigned pseudogene status. This CDR3 has 15 residues.

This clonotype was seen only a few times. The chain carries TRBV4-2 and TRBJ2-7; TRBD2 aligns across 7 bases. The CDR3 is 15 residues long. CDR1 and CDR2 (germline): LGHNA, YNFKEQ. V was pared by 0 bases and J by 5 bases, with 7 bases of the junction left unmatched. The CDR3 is CASSQDRTRFHEQYF. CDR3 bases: TGTGCCAGCAGCCAAGATCGGACTAGATTCCACGAGCAGTACTTC.

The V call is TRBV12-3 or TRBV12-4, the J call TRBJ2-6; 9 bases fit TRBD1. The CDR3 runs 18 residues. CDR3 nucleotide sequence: TGTACCTTCTGTTTGATCGCGGGACAGGGAACTGGGGCCAACGTCCTGACTTTC. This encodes CTFCLIAGQGTGANVLTF.

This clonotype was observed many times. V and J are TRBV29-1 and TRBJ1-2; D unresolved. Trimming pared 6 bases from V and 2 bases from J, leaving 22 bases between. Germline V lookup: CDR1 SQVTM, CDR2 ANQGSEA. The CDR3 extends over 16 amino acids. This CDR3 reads CSVDGPLSLSNYGYTF. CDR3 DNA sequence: TGCAGCGTCGATGGACCACTAAGTCTCTCCAACTATGGCTACACCTTC.

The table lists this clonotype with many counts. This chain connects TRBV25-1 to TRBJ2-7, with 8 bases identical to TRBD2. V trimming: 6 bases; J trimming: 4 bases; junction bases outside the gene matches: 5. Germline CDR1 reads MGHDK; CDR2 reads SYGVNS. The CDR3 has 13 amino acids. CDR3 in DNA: TGTGCCAGCAGGCCGACTAGCGAATACGAGCAGTACTTC. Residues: CASRPTSEYEQYF.

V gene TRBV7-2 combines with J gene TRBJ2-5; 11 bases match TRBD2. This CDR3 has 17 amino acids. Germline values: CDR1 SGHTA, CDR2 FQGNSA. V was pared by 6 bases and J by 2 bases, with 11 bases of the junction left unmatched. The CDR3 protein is CASRSSGRRRIQETQYF. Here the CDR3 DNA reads TGTGCCAGCAGGTCTAGCGGGAGGAGGAGGATTCAAGAGACCCAGTACTTC.

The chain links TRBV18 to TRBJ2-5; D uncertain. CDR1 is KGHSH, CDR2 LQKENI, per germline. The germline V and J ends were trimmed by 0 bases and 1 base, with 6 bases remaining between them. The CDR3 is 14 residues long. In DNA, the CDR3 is TGTGCCAGCTCACCACCCGAACGCCAAGAGACCCAGTACTTC. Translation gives CASSPPERQETQYF.